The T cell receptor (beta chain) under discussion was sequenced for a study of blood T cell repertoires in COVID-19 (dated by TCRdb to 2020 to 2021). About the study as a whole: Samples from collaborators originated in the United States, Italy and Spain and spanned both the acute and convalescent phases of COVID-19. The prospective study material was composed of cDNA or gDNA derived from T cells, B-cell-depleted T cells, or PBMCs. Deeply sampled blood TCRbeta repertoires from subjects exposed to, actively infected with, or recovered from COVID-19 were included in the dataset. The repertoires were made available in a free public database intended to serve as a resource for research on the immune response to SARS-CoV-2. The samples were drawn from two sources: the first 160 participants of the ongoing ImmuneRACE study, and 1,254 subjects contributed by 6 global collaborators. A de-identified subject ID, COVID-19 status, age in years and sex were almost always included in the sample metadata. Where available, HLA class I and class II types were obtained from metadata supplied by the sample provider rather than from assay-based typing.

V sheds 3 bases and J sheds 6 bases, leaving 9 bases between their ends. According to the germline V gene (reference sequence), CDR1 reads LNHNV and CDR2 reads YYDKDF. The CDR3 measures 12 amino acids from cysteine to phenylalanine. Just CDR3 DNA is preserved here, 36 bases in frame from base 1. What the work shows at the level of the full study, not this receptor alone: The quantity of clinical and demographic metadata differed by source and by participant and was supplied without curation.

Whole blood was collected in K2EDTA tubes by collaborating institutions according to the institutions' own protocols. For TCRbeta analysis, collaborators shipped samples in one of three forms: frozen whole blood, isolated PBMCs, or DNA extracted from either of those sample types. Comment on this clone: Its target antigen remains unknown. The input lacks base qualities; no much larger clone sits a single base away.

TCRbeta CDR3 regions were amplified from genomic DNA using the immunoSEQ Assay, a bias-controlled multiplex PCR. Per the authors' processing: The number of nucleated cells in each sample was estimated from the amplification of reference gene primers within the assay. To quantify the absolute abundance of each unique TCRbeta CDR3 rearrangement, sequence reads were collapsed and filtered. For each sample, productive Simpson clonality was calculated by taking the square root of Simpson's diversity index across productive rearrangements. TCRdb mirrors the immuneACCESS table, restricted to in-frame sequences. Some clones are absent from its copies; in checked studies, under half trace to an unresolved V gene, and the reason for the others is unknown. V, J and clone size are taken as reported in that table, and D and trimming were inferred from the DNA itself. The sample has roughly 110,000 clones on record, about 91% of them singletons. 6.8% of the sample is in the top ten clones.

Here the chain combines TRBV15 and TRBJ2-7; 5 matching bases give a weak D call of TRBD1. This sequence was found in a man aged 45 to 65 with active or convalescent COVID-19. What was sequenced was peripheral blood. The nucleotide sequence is TGTGCCACCAGCAGTCAAGGGGCCGAGCAGTACTTC. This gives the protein CATSSQGAEQYF.